What follows is one TCR beta chain and its context. The antigen remains unidentified. CDR1 and CDR2 from the germline V gene are SGHDT and YYEEEE. Trimming pared 4 bases from V and 0 bases from J, leaving 7 bases between. The CDR3 contains 14 residues. This record comes from a study of Ad26.COV2.S vaccination and SARS-CoV-2 variants. Findings and caveats of the study: Vaccinees and placebo recipients showed similar non-spike TCR breadth. After vaccination, substantial breadth of spike-specific CD8+ and CD4+ responses was reported.

Libraries were prepared by immunoSEQ multiplex PCR; TCRdb keeps only in-frame clonotypes and omits some of them. The data hold over 350,000 clones, with about 85% observed a single time. Treatment denoted: about 20 received Ad26.COV2.S at low or high dose, single or two shots; a few received placebo; per-sample allocation not given. Material that was analyzed had been drawn on day 63 after the first vaccine or placebo injection. This sequence was found in a person aged 18-60 years who received the Ad26.COV2.S COVID-19 vaccine or a placebo. The sequencing here drew on peripheral blood, taken in a trial of Ad26.COV2.S vaccine versus placebo. The genes are TRBV5-6 and TRBJ2-2; no firm D call. The CDR3 region is CASSPDPNTGELFF. CDR3 coding DNA: TGTGCCAGCAGCCCCGACCCGAACACCGGGGAGCTGTTTTTT.